This T cell receptor beta chain appears in the sequencing data of a study of blood T cell repertoires in COVID-19. Germline-derived CDR1 and CDR2 are SSHAT and FNYEAQ (reference sequence). With 3 bases removed from V and 2 bases from J, the gap between germline ends came to 14 bases. This CDR3 has 16 amino acids. In the source study's methods: How many nucleated cells were present was estimated from reference gene primer amplification. TCRdb keeps only in-frame clones here, not all; method: immunoSEQ multiplex PCR. The V and J calls and the clone size are those of that table, but D and trimming were determined from the DNA. Among under 300,000 clones, roughly 80% were seen once, and the ten largest hold about 4%.

The material sequenced was peripheral blood. This TCR was sampled from a middle-aged woman with active or convalescent COVID-19. J is TRBJ1-3 and V is TRBV7-7; perhaps TRBD1 as D (6 bases). The CDR3 coding sequence is TGTGCCAGCAGCTTTGAATGGACAGAAACTGGAAACACCATATATTTT. This codes for CASSFEWTETGNTIYF.